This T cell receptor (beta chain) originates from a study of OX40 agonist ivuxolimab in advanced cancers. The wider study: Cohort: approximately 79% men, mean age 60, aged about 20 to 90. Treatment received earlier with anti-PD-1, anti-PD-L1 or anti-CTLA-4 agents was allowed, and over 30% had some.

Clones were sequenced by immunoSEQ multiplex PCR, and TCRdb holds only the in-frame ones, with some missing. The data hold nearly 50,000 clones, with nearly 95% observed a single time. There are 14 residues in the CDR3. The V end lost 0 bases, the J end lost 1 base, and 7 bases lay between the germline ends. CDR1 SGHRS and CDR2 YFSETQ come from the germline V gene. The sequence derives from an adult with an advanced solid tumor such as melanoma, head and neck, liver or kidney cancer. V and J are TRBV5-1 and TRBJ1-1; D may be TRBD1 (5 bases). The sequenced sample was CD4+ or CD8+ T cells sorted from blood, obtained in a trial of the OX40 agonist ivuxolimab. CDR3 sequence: CASSLGDSNTEAFF. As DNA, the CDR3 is TGCGCCAGCAGCTTGGGGGACTCGAACACTGAAGCTTTCTTT.